This T cell receptor beta chain emerged from a study of OX40 agonist ivuxolimab in advanced cancers. In the study overall: A male proportion of 70% to 90% was recorded, with mean age approximately 57 years and range roughly 23 to 79.

CDR3 size: 10 residues. Per the germline V gene, CDR1 is SQVTM and CDR2 is ANQGSEA. On this clone itself: The antigen remains unidentified. A junction boundary mismatches the germline segment, possibly from a read error.

TCRdb's table, derived via immunoSEQ multiplex PCR, lists solely in-frame clones and lacks some. In the table there are roughly 99,000 clones, approximately 90% of which are singletons. General observations from the study: More expanded clones were found, on average, in CD8+ than in CD4+ T cells. The authors also found low normalized T-cell clonal expansion in some nonresponders. Expansion of clones was among the lowest in partial responders at 0.1-3.0 mg/kg.

The rearrangement joins TRBV29-1 to TRBJ2-1; D not certain. The specimen was CD4+ or CD8+ T cells sorted from blood, collected in a trial of the OX40 agonist ivuxolimab. The origin of this receptor is an adult with an advanced solid tumor such as melanoma, head and neck, liver or kidney cancer. The CDR3 region has the DNA TGCAGCGGGAGCAACAATGGGCAGTTCTTC. Its protein product is CSGSNNGQFF.